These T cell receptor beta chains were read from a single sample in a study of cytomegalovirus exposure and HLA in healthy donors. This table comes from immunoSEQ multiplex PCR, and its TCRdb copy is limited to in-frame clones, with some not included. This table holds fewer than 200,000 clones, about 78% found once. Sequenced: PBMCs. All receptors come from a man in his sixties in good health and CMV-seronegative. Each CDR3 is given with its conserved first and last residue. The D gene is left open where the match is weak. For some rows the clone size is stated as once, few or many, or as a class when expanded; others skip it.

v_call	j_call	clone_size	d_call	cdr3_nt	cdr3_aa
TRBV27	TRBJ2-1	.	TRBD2	TGTGCCAGCAGTCTACTAGCGGGAGGAGATGAGCAGTTCTTC	CASSLLAGGDEQFF
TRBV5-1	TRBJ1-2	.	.	TGCGCCAGCAGCATACAGACAGGCGGACTCTATGGCTACACCTTC	CASSIQTGGLYGYTF
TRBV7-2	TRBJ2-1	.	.	TGTGCCAACCGCAACCAGGTAAAAGCCTACAATGAGCAGTTCTTC	CANRNQVKAYNEQFF
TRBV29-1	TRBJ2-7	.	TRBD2	TGCAGCGTTCGACTAGCGGACTCCTACGAGCAGTACTTC	CSVRLADSYEQYF
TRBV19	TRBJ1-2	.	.	TGTGCCAGTAGTACGAGGCAGCTTAACTATGGCTACACCTTC	CASSTRQLNYGYTF
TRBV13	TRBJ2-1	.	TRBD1	TGTGCCAGCAGCTTAGGAGACAGGGGAAATGAGCAGTTCTTC	CASSLGDRGNEQFF
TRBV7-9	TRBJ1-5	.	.	TGTGCCAGCAGCTTCCAGGGTGGGAGCAATCAGCCCCAGCATTTT	CASSFQGGSNQPQHF
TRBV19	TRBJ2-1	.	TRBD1	TGTGCCAGTAGCCGACAGGGGAGCTCCTACAATGAGCAGTTCTTC	CASSRQGSSYNEQFF
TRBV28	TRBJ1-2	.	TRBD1	TGTGCCAGCAGTTTCCCGACAGGGAGGAATGGCTACACCTTC	CASSFPTGRNGYTF
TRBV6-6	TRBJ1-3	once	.	TGTGCCAAAAGGCGGCAGACTGGAAACACCATATATTTT	CAKRRQTGNTIYF
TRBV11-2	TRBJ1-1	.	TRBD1	TGTGCCAGCAGCTCCAGGGGGTGGAACACTGAAGCTTTCTTT	CASSSRGWNTEAFF
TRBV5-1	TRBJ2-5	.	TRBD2	TGCGCCAGCAGCTCGGGGACTAGCGGGGGAGAGACCCAGTACTTC	CASSSGTSGGETQYF
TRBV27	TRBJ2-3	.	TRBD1	TGTGCCAGCAGTTCGTATAGGACAGGGAATCGAGATACGCAGTATTTT	CASSSYRTGNRDTQYF
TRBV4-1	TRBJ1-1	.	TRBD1	TGCGCCAGCAGCCAAGCAGGACAGGGTTTGACTGAAGCTTTCTTT	CASSQAGQGLTEAFF
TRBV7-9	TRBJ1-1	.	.	TGTGCCGGCCAAACCGGGACTGAAGCTTTCTTT	CAGQTGTEAFF
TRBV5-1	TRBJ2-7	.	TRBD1	TGCGCCAGCAGCTACGACAGGGGGCCCTACGAGCAGTACTTC	CASSYDRGPYEQYF
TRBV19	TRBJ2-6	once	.	TGTGCCAGTAGTCCCGGGATGGATGGGGCCAACGTCCTGACTTTC	CASSPGMDGANVLTF
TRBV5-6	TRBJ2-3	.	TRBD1	TGTGCCAGCACCCGGACGGGACAGGGGACAGATACGCAGTATTTT	CASTRTGQGTDTQYF
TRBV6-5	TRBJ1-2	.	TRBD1	TGTGCCAGCAGTTACTCGACAGGGGGCCGCTATGGCTACACCTTC	CASSYSTGGRYGYTF
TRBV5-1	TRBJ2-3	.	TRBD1	TGCGCCAGCACCTCCCGGACAGGGAGCACAGATACGCAGTATTTT	CASTSRTGSTDTQYF